This is a list of T cell receptor beta chains from one sample in a study of low-dose radiotherapy and immunotherapy resistance in tumors. Using its own MiXCR run on the reads, TCRdb lists one record per CDR3 protein. Of around 65,000 distinct CDR3 sequences in the sample, around 27% are singletons; the top ten hold around 6.7%. This material consisted of PBMCs, taken before treatment. Every receptor here comes from a male donor with rectosigmoid adenocarcinoma. Each CDR3 is given with its conserved first and last residue. Each record gives: J gene, V gene, D gene, clone size, CDR3 DNA, CDR3 protein. The D gene is left open where the match is weak. Only some rows state a clone size, as once, few, many or a class for expanded clones.

j_gene: TRBJ2-3
v_gene: TRBV12-3/TRBV12-4
d_gene: TRBD2
abundance: many
CDR3nt: TGTGCCAGCAGTTTAGAGCTAGCGGGAGCAGATACGCAGTATTTT
CDR3aa: CASSLELAGADTQYF

j_gene: TRBJ1-5
v_gene: TRBV19
d_gene: NA
abundance: many
CDR3nt: TGTGCCAGTAGAGGGACGGCGGGCAATCAGCCCCAGCATTTT
CDR3aa: CASRGTAGNQPQHF

j_gene: TRBJ2-5
v_gene: TRBV28
d_gene: TRBD1
abundance: many
CDR3nt: TGTGCCAGCAGCCCCCGGACAGGTTCAGAGACCCAGTACTTC
CDR3aa: CASSPRTGSETQYF

j_gene: TRBJ1-1
v_gene: TRBV11-2
d_gene: NA
abundance: NA
CDR3nt: TGTGCCAGCAGCCTCCGAATCGGGGGGGCTGAAGCTTTCTTT
CDR3aa: CASSLRIGGAEAFF

j_gene: TRBJ2-5
v_gene: TRBV28
d_gene: TRBD1
abundance: many
CDR3nt: TGTGCCAGCAGTTTTCGCCTCAGCGGACAGGGCGGAGAGACCCAGTACTTC
CDR3aa: CASSFRLSGQGGETQYF

j_gene: TRBJ2-1
v_gene: TRBV7-2
d_gene: TRBD2
abundance: many
CDR3nt: TGTGCCAGCAGCCCGAGCGGGGGCAGGGTAAATGAGCAGTTCTTC
CDR3aa: CASSPSGGRVNEQFF

j_gene: TRBJ1-5
v_gene: TRBV3-1
d_gene: NA
abundance: many
CDR3nt: TGTGCCAGCAGCCAAGATACGACGGGGGGGCAGCCCCAGCATTTT
CDR3aa: CASSQDTTGGQPQHF

j_gene: TRBJ1-1
v_gene: TRBV10-1
d_gene: NA
abundance: few
CDR3nt: TGCGCCAGCAGTGAGTCTGGTTACGGAGTGGGACAGAACACTGAAGCTTTCTTT
CDR3aa: CASSESGYGVGQNTEAFF

j_gene: TRBJ1-5
v_gene: TRBV29-1
d_gene: NA
abundance: many
CDR3nt: TGCAGCGTAGCTGGACAGTTTAGCAATCAGCCCCAGCATTTT
CDR3aa: CSVAGQFSNQPQHF

j_gene: TRBJ2-7
v_gene: TRBV2
d_gene: TRBD1
abundance: NA
CDR3nt: TGTGCCAGCAGGACCCCGGGACAGGGGTTATCCTACGAGCAGTACTTC
CDR3aa: CASRTPGQGLSYEQYF

j_gene: TRBJ2-5
v_gene: TRBV5-1
d_gene: TRBD2
abundance: many
CDR3nt: TGCGCCAGCATGGAGGTGGTGCGGGGGGCCGAAGAGACCCAGTACTTC
CDR3aa: CASMEVVRGAEETQYF

j_gene: TRBJ1-5
v_gene: TRBV28
d_gene: TRBD1
abundance: few
CDR3nt: TGTGCCAGCAGACCGGAGACAGGGGGCAATCGGCCCCAGCATTTT
CDR3aa: CASRPETGGNRPQHF

j_gene: TRBJ2-1
v_gene: TRBV18
d_gene: TRBD2
abundance: many
CDR3nt: TGTGCCAGCCGAGATACGGAGCGGGAGGGTATAAATGAGCAGTTCTTC
CDR3aa: CASRDTEREGINEQFF

j_gene: TRBJ2-3
v_gene: TRBV6-6
d_gene: NA
abundance: NA
CDR3nt: TGTGCCAGCAGATACGGGGAACGGACGGATACGCAGTATTTT
CDR3aa: CASRYGERTDTQYF

j_gene: TRBJ1-1
v_gene: TRBV12-3/TRBV12-4
d_gene: NA
abundance: many
CDR3nt: TGTGCCAGCACCTCAAACACTGAAGCTTTCTTT
CDR3aa: CASTSNTEAFF

j_gene: TRBJ2-1
v_gene: TRBV2
d_gene: NA
abundance: NA
CDR3nt: TGTGCCAGCAGTGACGGGGGACCCTACAATGAGCAGTTCTTC
CDR3aa: CASSDGGPYNEQFF

j_gene: TRBJ1-2
v_gene: TRBV27
d_gene: TRBD1
abundance: many
CDR3nt: TGTGCCAGCAGCTCTATCGGGACAGGAGTTGCTAACTATGGCTACACCTTC
CDR3aa: CASSSIGTGVANYGYTF

j_gene: TRBJ1-2
v_gene: TRBV4-2
d_gene: NA
abundance: many
CDR3nt: TGTGCCAGCAGCCCCCCCGCGGGACTTAGATATGGCTACACCTTC
CDR3aa: CASSPPAGLRYGYTF

j_gene: TRBJ2-2
v_gene: TRBV19
d_gene: NA
abundance: once
CDR3nt: TGTGCCACGTCCGTGACGAACACCGGGGAGCTGTTTTTT
CDR3aa: CATSVTNTGELFF

j_gene: TRBJ2-7
v_gene: TRBV2
d_gene: TRBD1
abundance: NA
CDR3nt: TGTGCCAGCAGTCCCGGGACAGGGTTCGACGAGCAGTACTTC
CDR3aa: CASSPGTGFDEQYF